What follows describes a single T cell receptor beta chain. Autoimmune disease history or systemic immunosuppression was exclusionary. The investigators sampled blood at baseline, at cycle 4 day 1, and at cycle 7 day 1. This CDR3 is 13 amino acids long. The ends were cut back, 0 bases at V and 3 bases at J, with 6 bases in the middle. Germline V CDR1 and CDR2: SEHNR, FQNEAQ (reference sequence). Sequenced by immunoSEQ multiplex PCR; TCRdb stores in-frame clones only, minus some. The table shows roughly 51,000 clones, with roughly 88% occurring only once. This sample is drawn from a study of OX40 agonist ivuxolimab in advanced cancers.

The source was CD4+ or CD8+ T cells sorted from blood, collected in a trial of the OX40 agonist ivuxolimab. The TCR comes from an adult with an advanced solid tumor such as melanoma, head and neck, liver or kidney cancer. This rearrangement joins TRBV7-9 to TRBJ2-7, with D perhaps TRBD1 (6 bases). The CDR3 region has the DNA TGTGCCAGCAGCTTAGCGGGACACTACGAGCAGTACTTC. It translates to CASSLAGHYEQYF.